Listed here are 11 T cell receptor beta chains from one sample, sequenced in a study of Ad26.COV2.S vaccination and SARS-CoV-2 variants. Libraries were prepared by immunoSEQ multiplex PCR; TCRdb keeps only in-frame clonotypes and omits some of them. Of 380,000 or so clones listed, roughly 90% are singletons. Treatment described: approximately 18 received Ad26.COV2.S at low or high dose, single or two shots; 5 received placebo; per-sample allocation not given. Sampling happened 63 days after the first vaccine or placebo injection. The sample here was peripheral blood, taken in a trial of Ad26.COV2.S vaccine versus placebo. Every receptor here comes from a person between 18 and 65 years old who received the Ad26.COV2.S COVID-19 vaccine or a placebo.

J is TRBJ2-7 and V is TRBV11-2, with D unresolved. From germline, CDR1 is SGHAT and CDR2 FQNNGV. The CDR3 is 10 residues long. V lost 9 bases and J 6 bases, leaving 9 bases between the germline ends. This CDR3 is CASGSGEQYF. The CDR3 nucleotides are TGTGCCAGTGGGTCGGGCGAGCAGTACTTC.

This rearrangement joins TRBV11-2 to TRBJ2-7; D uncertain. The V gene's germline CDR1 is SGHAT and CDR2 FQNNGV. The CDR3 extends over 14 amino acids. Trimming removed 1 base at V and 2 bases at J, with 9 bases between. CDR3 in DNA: TGTGCCAGCAGCTTAGGATACACTACCTACGAGCAGTACTTC. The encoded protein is CASSLGYTTYEQYF.

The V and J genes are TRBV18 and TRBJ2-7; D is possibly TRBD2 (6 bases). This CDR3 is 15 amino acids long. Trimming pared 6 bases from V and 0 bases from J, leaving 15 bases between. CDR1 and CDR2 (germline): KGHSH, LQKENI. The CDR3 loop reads CASSDGAGRSYEQYF. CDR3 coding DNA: TGTGCCAGCTCCGACGGAGCGGGCCGCTCCTACGAGCAGTACTTC.

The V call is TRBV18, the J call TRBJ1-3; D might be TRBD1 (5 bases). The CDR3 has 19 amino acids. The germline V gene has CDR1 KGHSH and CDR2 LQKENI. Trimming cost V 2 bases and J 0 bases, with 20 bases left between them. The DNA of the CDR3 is TGTGCCAGCTCACCAAGAGGGGCCTTAATGACGGGCTCTGGAAACACCATATATTTT. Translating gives CASSPRGALMTGSGNTIYF.

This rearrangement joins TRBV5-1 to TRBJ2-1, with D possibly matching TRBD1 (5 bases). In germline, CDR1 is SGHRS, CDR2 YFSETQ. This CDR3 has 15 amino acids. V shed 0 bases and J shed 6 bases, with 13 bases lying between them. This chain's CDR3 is CASSLEGLSSNEQFF. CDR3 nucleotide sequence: TGCGCCAGCAGCTTGGAGGGGCTATCGAGCAATGAGCAGTTCTTC.

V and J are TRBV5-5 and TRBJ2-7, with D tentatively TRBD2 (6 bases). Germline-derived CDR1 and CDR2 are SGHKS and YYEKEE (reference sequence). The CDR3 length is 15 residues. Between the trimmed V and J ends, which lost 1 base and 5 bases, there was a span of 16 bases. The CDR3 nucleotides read TGTGCCAGCAGCTTGAACACCGGGACTGGCGACGAGCAGTACTTC. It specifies CASSLNTGTGDEQYF.

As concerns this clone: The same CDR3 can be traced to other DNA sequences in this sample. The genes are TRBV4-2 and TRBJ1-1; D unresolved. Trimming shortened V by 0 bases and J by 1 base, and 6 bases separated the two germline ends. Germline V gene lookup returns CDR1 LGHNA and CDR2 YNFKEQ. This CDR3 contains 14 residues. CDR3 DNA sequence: TGTGCCAGCAGCCAAGACCGGGGGAACACTGAAGCTTTCTTT. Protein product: CASSQDRGNTEAFF.

The CDR3 spells CAAPDAAGGPPDTQYF. The CDR3 nucleotides read TGTGCCGCCCCCGATGCGGCGGGAGGGCCCCCAGATACGCAGTATTTT. The chain combines TRBV28 with TRBJ2-3; 9 nucleotides match TRBD2. Trimming cost V 11 bases and J 4 bases; bases outside gene matches: 16. Germline V gene data show CDR1 as MDHEN and CDR2 as SYDVKM. This CDR3 has 16 residues.

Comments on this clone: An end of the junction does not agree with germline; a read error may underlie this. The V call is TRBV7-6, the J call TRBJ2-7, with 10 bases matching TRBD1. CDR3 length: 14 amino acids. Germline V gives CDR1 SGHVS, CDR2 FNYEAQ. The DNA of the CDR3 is TGTGCCAGCAGTTTAGGGGACAGGGGTAACGAGCAGTACTTC. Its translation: CASSLGDRGNEQYF.

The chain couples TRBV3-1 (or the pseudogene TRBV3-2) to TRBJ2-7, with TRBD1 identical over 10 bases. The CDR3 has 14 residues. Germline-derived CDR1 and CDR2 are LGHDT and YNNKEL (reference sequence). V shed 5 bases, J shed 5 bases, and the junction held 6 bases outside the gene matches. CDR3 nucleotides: TGTGCCAGCAGCGCCGAAGGGACAGGGGACGAGCAGTACTTC. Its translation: CASSAEGTGDEQYF.

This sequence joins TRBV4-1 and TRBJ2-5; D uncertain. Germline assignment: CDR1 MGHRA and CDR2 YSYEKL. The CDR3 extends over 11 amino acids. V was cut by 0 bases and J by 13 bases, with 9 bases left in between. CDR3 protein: CASSQELRTYF. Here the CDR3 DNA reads TGCGCCAGCAGCCAAGAACTCAGGACGTACTTC.